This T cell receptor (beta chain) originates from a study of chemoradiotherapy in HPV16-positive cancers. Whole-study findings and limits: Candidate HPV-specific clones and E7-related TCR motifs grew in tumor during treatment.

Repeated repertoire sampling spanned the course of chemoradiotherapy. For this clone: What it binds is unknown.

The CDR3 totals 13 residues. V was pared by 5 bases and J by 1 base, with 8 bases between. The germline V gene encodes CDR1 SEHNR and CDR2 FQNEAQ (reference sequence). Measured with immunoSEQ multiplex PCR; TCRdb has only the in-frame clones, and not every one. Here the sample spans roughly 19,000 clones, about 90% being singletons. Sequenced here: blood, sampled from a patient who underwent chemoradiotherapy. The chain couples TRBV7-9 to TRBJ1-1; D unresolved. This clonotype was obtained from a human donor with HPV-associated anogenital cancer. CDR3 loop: CASSPAGNTEAFF. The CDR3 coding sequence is TGTGCCAGCAGCCCCGCGGGGAACACTGAAGCTTTCTTT.